Listed below are T cell receptor beta chains from one sample, sequenced in a study of shared clonotypes between healthy human individuals. TCRdb keeps only in-frame clones here, not all; method: immunoSEQ multiplex PCR. The profile shows roughly 2.2 million clones, approximately 90% of them singletons. Sequencing was done on a sample of naive CD4+ T cells from PBMCs. These receptors all come from a man aged 18 to 29 in good health. Some clones in this sample may be carry-over from other donors' samples. The CDR3 runs from the conserved cysteine through the conserved F or W. A D gene is named only where the DNA matches it firmly. Expanded clones get a size class; other rows say once, few or many, or leave the size out.

D	V	size	J	DNA	CDR3
NA	TRBV28	once	TRBJ2-1	TGTGCCAGCAGTTTAGCATCCGAGCAGTTCTTC	CASSLASEQFF
NA	TRBV7-3	NA	TRBJ2-3	TGTGCCAGCAGCTTAGCGGGTGGTGCGGCTTCCGCAGATACGCAGTATTTT	CASSLAGGAASADTQYF
NA	TRBV5-1	NA	TRBJ2-5	TGCGCCAGCAGCTCCCGACAGGAGGCGCCCCGAGAGACCCAGTACTTC	CASSSRQEAPRETQYF
NA	TRBV4-3	once	TRBJ2-7	TGCGCCAGCAGCCCAGGCGCTAGCTACCCTTACGAGCAGTACTTC	CASSPGASYPYEQYF
TRBD1	TRBV5-4	few	TRBJ1-1	TGTGCCAGCAGCTTCGGGACAGGGAGAGCTTTCTTT	CASSFGTGRAFF
TRBD1	TRBV9	NA	TRBJ2-7	TGTGCCAGCAGCGCTAGCAGGGGGACCTACGAGCAGTACTTC	CASSASRGTYEQYF
TRBD2	TRBV14	NA	TRBJ2-7	TGTGCCAGCAGCCATAGCGGGGCCCCCTACGAGCAGTACTTC	CASSHSGAPYEQYF
TRBD2	TRBV19	NA	TRBJ2-2	TGTGCCGCATGGGGTCTAGCGGGAGGCAACACCGGGGAGCTGTTTTTT	CAAWGLAGGNTGELFF
NA	TRBV14	NA	TRBJ1-2	TGTGCCAGCAGCCAAGGGTTTAACTATGGCTACACCTTC	CASSQGFNYGYTF
NA	TRBV10-3	few	TRBJ1-5	TGTGCCATCAGTGCCAGCAATCAGCCCCAGCATTTT	CAISASNQPQHF
TRBD2	TRBV5-4	few	TRBJ2-7	TGTGCCAGCAGCTTGGATGGACTAGCGGGAGGGGGAACCTACGAGCAGTACTTC	CASSLDGLAGGGTYEQYF
TRBD2	TRBV11-2	NA	TRBJ2-3	TGTGCCAGCAGCTTACTTCCGAGCGGGAGTGCAGATACGCAGTATTTT	CASSLLPSGSADTQYF
NA	TRBV5-1	NA	TRBJ1-4	TGCGCCAGCAGCTCGACCGGGACCGGTAATGAAAAACTGTTTTTT	CASSSTGTGNEKLFF
NA	TRBV7-2	once	TRBJ1-2	TGTGCCAGCAGCTTCTGGGTCGGCTACACCTTC	CASSFWVGYTF
NA	TRBV30	once	TRBJ1-4	TGTGCCTGGAGTCCATCTCCGCGTGAAAAACTGTTTTTT	CAWSPSPREKLFF
NA	TRBV27	NA	TRBJ2-5	TGTGCCAGCAGTTACGACCTGGGGGAGACCCAGTACTTC	CASSYDLGETQYF
NA	TRBV29-1	NA	TRBJ2-7	TGCAGCGTCGGGGGACCGGACCACTACGAGCAGTACTTC	CSVGGPDHYEQYF
NA	TRBV18	NA	TRBJ2-2	TGTGCCAGCTCACCTTTAACGGGGAACGGGGAGCTGTTTTTT	CASSPLTGNGELFF
NA	TRBV27	NA	TRBJ2-3	TGTGCCAGCAGTTCCCTGAGTCTCTCCACAGATACGCAGTATTTT	CASSSLSLSTDTQYF
NA	TRBV21-1	NA	TRBJ2-7	TGTGCCAGCAGCACCCCTAGCGGGGGGTCCTACGAGCAGTACTTC	CASSTPSGGSYEQYF
TRBD2	TRBV5-1	NA	TRBJ2-5	TGCGCCAGCAGCTCGACTAGCGGGAGAGAGACCCAGTACTTC	CASSSTSGRETQYF
TRBD1	TRBV6-7	NA	TRBJ2-7	TGTGCCAGCAGTTACCCCGGGACAGGAACCTACGAGCAGTACTTC	CASSYPGTGTYEQYF
NA	TRBV18	once	TRBJ2-7	TGTGCCAGCTCACCAAGAGGCGAACGTTACGAGCAGTACTTC	CASSPRGERYEQYF
NA	TRBV5-6	NA	TRBJ1-5	TGTGCCAGCAGCTTGGGCAGGATTGGATACGGCAATCAGCCCCAGCATTTT	CASSLGRIGYGNQPQHF
TRBD1	TRBV5-1	NA	TRBJ2-6	TGCGCCAGCAGCTTGGCATTTCCTGGGACAGGTAGTCCCAACGTCCTGACTTTC	CASSLAFPGTGSPNVLTF
NA	TRBV5-1	NA	TRBJ1-1	TGCGCCAGCAGCTTGTACGGGGACAAGAGTGAAGCTTTCTTT	CASSLYGDKSEAFF
NA	TRBV29-1	NA	TRBJ2-1	TGCAGCGTCCTTTCTTCGCGGGAACTCAATGAGCAGTTCTTC	CSVLSSRELNEQFF
NA	TRBV30	NA	TRBJ1-1	TGTGCCTGGAGTCCGAGGGTGAACACTGAAGCTTTCTTT	CAWSPRVNTEAFF
NA	TRBV28	NA	TRBJ1-2	TGTGCCAGCAGTTTAGCCAGGGGAGGAGGGGTTGGCTACACCTTC	CASSLARGGGVGYTF
NA	TRBV7-9	few	TRBJ1-5	TGTGCCAGCAGGGGGGACATTAGAGGGCAGCCCCAGCATTTT	CASRGDIRGQPQHF
NA	TRBV15	NA	TRBJ2-1	TGTGCCACCAGCAGAGATCTTGGGTTTTCCTACAATGAGCAGTTCTTC	CATSRDLGFSYNEQFF
TRBD2	TRBV5-1	NA	TRBJ2-7	TGCGCCAGCAGCTTGGATGCGGGAGGGGCGACCTACGAGCAGTACTTC	CASSLDAGGATYEQYF
NA	TRBV6-5	NA	TRBJ2-7	TGTGCCAGCAGCGGGGGGGGACAGAGAGTCTACGAGCAGTACTTC	CASSGGGQRVYEQYF
NA	TRBV5-4	NA	TRBJ1-4	TGTGCCAGCAGCTTGGGCCTCAATGAAAAACTGTTTTTT	CASSLGLNEKLFF
NA	TRBV5-1	once	TRBJ1-4	TGCGCCAGCAGCTTGCGGACTCCCAGCAATGAAAAACTGTTTTTT	CASSLRTPSNEKLFF
TRBD1	TRBV30	NA	TRBJ2-7	TGTGCCTGGAGTGTACGTTTCTGGACAGGGTCGATCCACGAGCAGTACTTC	CAWSVRFWTGSIHEQYF
NA	TRBV12-5	NA	TRBJ2-3	TGTGCTAGTGGACTAGCAGGCACAGATACGCAGTATTTT	CASGLAGTDTQYF
NA	TRBV29-1	once	TRBJ2-5	TGCAGCGGTCTCCAAGAGACCCAGTACTTC	CSGLQETQYF
TRBD1	TRBV5-6	NA	TRBJ2-7	TGTGCCAGCAGCCCAGGACAGGGCTCCCACGAGCAGTACTTC	CASSPGQGSHEQYF
NA	TRBV5-1	NA	TRBJ2-1	TGCGCCAGCAGCTTGGAGGGCGGTCCGCAGTTCTTC	CASSLEGGPQFF
NA	TRBV18	NA	TRBJ2-2	TGTGCCAGCTCACGAGTCAGCAACACCGGGGAGCTGTTTTTT	CASSRVSNTGELFF